Each of the 30 T cell receptor beta chains below was sequenced from the same sample in a study of T cell repertoires in cytomegalovirus infection. Their antigens are not known. TCRdb used MiXCR to reprocess the reads, holding one entry per CDR3 protein. The table lists 900,000 to 950,000 distinct CDR3 sequences, around 29% of them singletons, with 11% to 15% in the top ten. This material consisted of cultured CD8+ T cells from PBMCs, taken from culture after CMV antigen stimulation. These receptors were taken from a human donor in good health (CMV status not recorded). Some clones in this sample may be carry-over from other donors' samples.

The chain employs TRBV7-9 and TRBJ2-7; no definite D call. V lost 3 bases and J lost 5, with 11 bases in between. CDR1 is SEHNR, CDR2 FQNEAQ, per germline (reference sequence). This CDR3 comprises 13 residues. Here the CDR3 reads CASSFIGRDEQYV. In DNA, the CDR3 is TGTGCCAGCAGCTTTATAGGGCGCGACGAGCAGTACGTC.

This CDR3 reads CASSYSSRAHAFTEAFF. DNA of the CDR3: TGTGCCAGCAGTTACTCCAGCCGAGCACACGCATTCACTGAAGCTTTCTTT. The chain carries TRBV6-6 and TRBJ1-1; D remains ambiguous. Deletions cut 0 bases from V and 4 bases from J, with 18 bases between. The CDR3 loop spans 17 amino acids. Germline lookup yields CDR1 MNHNY and CDR2 SVGAGI (reference sequence).

This clonotype turned up a few times. The chain is built from TRBV2 and TRBJ1-4; D gene unclear. Germline-derived CDR1 and CDR2 are SNHLY and FYNNEI. V lost 9 bases and J 7 bases, leaving 15 bases between the germline ends. The CDR3 runs to 13 residues. CDR3 sequence: CASQSRRGEKLFF. CDR3 nucleotide sequence: TGTGCCAGTCAGTCCAGGCGAGGTGAAAAACTGTTTTTT.

The chain is built from TRBV11-2 and TRBJ2-3; unclear D gene. Deletions cut 10 bases from V and 4 bases from J, with 12 bases between. The CDR3 contains 12 residues. Germline CDR1 and CDR2: SGHAT and FQNNGV. This chain's CDR3 is CATLDSSDTQYF. CDR3 sequence (DNA): TGTGCCACCCTTGACTCATCAGATACGCAGTATTTT.

This chain uses TRBV19 with TRBJ1-1; 7 bases are shared with TRBD1. The CDR3 runs to 17 residues. Germline V lookup: CDR1 LNHDA, CDR2 SQIVND (reference sequence). Losses at the gene ends were 5 bases for V and 4 bases for J; bases not matched to a gene: 16. The CDR3 region is CASSPPPWRGLSTEAFF. In DNA, the CDR3 is TGTGCCAGTAGTCCCCCCCCATGGAGGGGGCTTAGCACTGAAGCTTTCTTT.

This clonotype was observed at least ten times. The rearrangement joins TRBV4-1 to TRBJ2-1; D is unclear. Germline assignment: CDR1 MGHRA and CDR2 YSYEKL. Trimming stripped 0 bases from V and 4 bases from J, with 4 bases between. There are 13 residues in the CDR3. CDR3 bases: TGCGCCAGCAGCCAAGACCCGTACAATGAGCAGTTCTTC. It specifies CASSQDPYNEQFF.

The sample holds a few counts of this clonotype. CDR3 protein: CASSYSRHPSLAKDGTDTQYF. For the CDR3, the DNA is TGTGCCAGCAGTTACTCGAGGCATCCCTCCTTAGCGAAGGATGGCACAGATACGCAGTATTTT. The chain has TRBV6-6 and TRBJ2-3; the D gene is possibly TRBD2 (5 bases). The CDR3 has 21 amino acids. Germline V lookup: CDR1 MNHNY, CDR2 SVGAGI (reference sequence). V lost 0 bases and J 1 base, leaving 26 bases between the germline ends.

There are many counts of this clonotype. V gene TRBV7-2 combines with J gene TRBJ2-3; maybe TRBD1 (5 bases). The CDR3 extends over 15 amino acids. V was clipped by 5 bases and J by 3 bases, with 15 bases between them. Looked up from germline, CDR1 is SGHTA and CDR2 is FQGNSA. As DNA, the CDR3 is TGTGCCAGCAGCCTCAGGGCAGGGATTACAGATACGCAGTATTTT. As protein: CASSLRAGITDTQYF.

The chain couples TRBV4-2 to TRBJ2-2, with D hard to call. Germline V gene data show CDR1 as LGHNA and CDR2 as YNFKEQ. The germline V and J ends were trimmed by 0 bases and 8 bases, with 13 bases remaining between them. This CDR3 has 15 amino acids. CDR3: CASSQESLPSGELFF. In nucleotides, the CDR3 is TGTGCCAGCAGCCAAGAAAGTCTTCCGAGTGGGGAGCTGTTTTTT.

This clonotype was counted only a few times. The gene calls are TRBV7-6 and TRBJ2-5; 10 bases fit TRBD2. Germline CDR1 is SGHVS and CDR2 is FNYEAQ. The CDR3 totals 17 residues. The V gene end was trimmed by 1 base and the J gene end by 5 bases; junction bases not matched to a gene: 10. The CDR3 region is CASSLESGGASFETQYF. CDR3 DNA sequence: TGTGCCAGCAGCTTAGAAAGCGGGGGGGCCTCGTTCGAGACCCAGTACTTC.

Remarks on this clonotype: One end of the junction is discordant with germline, which a read error may explain. The chain's CDR3 is CAIIEKGQGYSPLHF. DNA of the CDR3: TGTGCCATCATTGAGAAGGGACAGGGTTACTCACCCCTCCACTTT. This chain joins TRBV10-3 and TRBJ1-6; 9 bases map to TRBD1. The CDR3 loop spans 15 amino acids. Germline-derived CDR1 and CDR2 are ENHRY and SYGVKD.

In the case of this clonotype: It may be a read error: a sequence one base away is much more abundant. The rearrangement links TRBV7-2 to TRBJ1-6; D is possibly TRBD1 (6 bases). The CDR3 length is 16 residues. The V gene's germline CDR1 is SGHTA and CDR2 FQGNSA. CDR3 sequence reads: CVSSPRGATYNSPLHF. The CDR3 DNA follows: TGTGTCAGCAGCCCTCGGGGGGCAACCTATAATTCACCCCTCCACTTT.

The chain carries TRBV5-6 and TRBJ1-6, with TRBD1 identical over 7 bases. V shed 4 bases and J 8 bases; nucleotides not matched to a gene: 9. Germline V gene sequence: CDR1 SGHDT, CDR2 YYEEEE. The CDR3 extends over 15 amino acids. For the CDR3, the DNA is TGTGCCAGCAGCCCGGACAGGACCGGAGATTCACCCCTCCACTTT. This translates into CASSPDRTGDSPLHF.

The chain joins TRBV6-1 to TRBJ2-5; tentatively, D is TRBD1 (5 bases). The CDR3 length is 15 residues. V lost 1 base, J lost 3 bases, and 12 bases lay in between. The V gene's germline CDR1 is MNHNS and CDR2 SASEGT. In nucleotides, the CDR3 is TGTGCCAGCAGTGAAGGTAACAGGCTGGAAGAGACCCAGTACTTC. It yields the protein CASSEGNRLEETQYF.

This clonotype was detected only once. One end of the junction does not line up with germline, which may come from a read error. V is TRBV24-1 and J is TRBJ1-6; TRBD1 is a possible D gene (5 bases). Germline CDR1 is KGHDR and CDR2 is SFDVKD. This CDR3 region has 16 residues. The CDR3 reads CTTSDTGTDINSPLHF. CDR3 nucleotide sequence: TGTACCACCAGTGACACCGGGACCGACATTAATTCACCCCTCCACTTT.

This sequence joins TRBV27 and TRBJ1-2; a possible D gene is TRBD1 (6 bases). V lost 3 bases to trimming and J lost 4 bases, with 9 bases between them. The germline gives CDR1 MNHEY, CDR2 SMNVEV (reference sequence). CDR3 length: 13 amino acids. The CDR3 coding sequence is TGTGCCAGCAGTTTCCGGGACACCTATGGCTACACCTTC. This sequence encodes CASSFRDTYGYTF.

The chain combines TRBV5-1 with TRBJ2-7; 12 bases fit TRBD2. Per germline, CDR1 SGHRS and CDR2 YFSETQ. This CDR3 has 16 residues. V trimming: 4 bases; J trimming: 0 bases; junction bases outside the gene matches: 5. CDR3 coding DNA: TGCGCCAGCAGCATCGGGACTAGCGGGCTCTCCTACGAGCAGTACGTC. This encodes CASSIGTSGLSYEQYV.

A few counts support this clonotype. The J gene is TRBJ1-1, the V gene TRBV19, with 9 bases aligning to TRBD1. V gave up 7 bases and J gave up 4 bases; unmatched junction bases: 7. Germline V gene lookup returns CDR1 LNHDA and CDR2 SQIVND (reference sequence). The CDR3 contains 14 residues. The CDR3 DNA sequence: TGTGCCAGTATTAACGGACAGGGGTTCACTGAAGCTTTCTTT. It is translated as CASINGQGFTEAFF.

This clonotype occurred once. The chain uses TRBV28 and TRBJ2-3; the match to TRBD1 covers 7 bases. This CDR3 has 16 residues. Germline CDR1 MDHEN, CDR2 SYDVKM. After removal of 6 bases from V and 3 bases from J, the junction contained 12 bases not matched to a gene. This chain's CDR3 is CASRVQSGGYTDTQYF. The CDR3 bases are TGTGCCAGCAGGGTCCAATCAGGGGGTTATACAGATACGCAGTATTTT.

The genes are TRBV5-8 and TRBJ1-1, with D hard to call. V lost 1 base to trimming and J lost 0 bases, with 7 bases between them. The CDR3 contains 14 residues. CDR1 SGHTS and CDR2 YDEGEE come from the germline V gene. Written as DNA, the CDR3 is TGTGCCAGCAGCTTGCAAGACCTGAACACTGAAGCTTTCTTT. Translation gives CASSLQDLNTEAFF.

This clonotype was observed a single time. V and J are TRBV12-3 or TRBV12-4 and TRBJ1-1; unclear D gene. The length of the CDR3 is 11 residues. V was pared by 10 bases and J by 4 bases, with 10 bases between. CDR3: CATSWGTEAFF. In DNA form, the CDR3 reads TGTGCCACCTCGTGGGGCACTGAAGCTTTCTTT.

The chain carries TRBV10-3 and TRBJ2-5, with 12 bases identical to TRBD2. The CDR3 totals 16 residues. CDR1 is ENHRY, CDR2 SYGVKD, per germline. V lost 4 bases, J lost 4 bases, and 7 bases stayed unmatched. Here the CDR3 DNA reads TGTGCCATCAGTGTGGTACTAGCGGGGGGTGGAGAGACCCAGTACTTC. This encodes CAISVVLAGGGETQYF.

This clonotype was counted many times. The chain couples TRBV7-2 to TRBJ1-6; maybe TRBD1 (5 bases). Trimming removed 5 bases from V and 6 bases from J, with 11 bases in between. Germline CDR1 SGHTA, CDR2 FQGNSA. The CDR3 runs to 14 residues. CDR3 in DNA: TGTGCCAGCAGCCCAGGGTGGCGTAATTCACCCCTCCACTTT. Its protein product is CASSPGWRNSPLHF.

As concerns this clonotype: This may be a read error, as it is one base from a much larger clone. The rearrangement uses TRBV7-2 and TRBJ2-2; D is undetermined. Germline CDR1 is SGHTA and CDR2 is FQGNSA. The CDR3 is 16 residues long. The V gene lost 1 base and the J gene lost 6 bases, with 15 bases spanning the gap. The CDR3 is CASSLVVEPRAGELFF. In DNA form, the CDR3 reads TGTGCCAGCAGCTTAGTAGTCGAGCCAAGGGCCGGGGAGCTGTTTTTT.

This clonotype was recorded many times. The V call is TRBV7-2, the J call TRBJ2-3; D tentatively reads TRBD1 or TRBD2 (5 bases each). V was cut by 1 base and J by 4 bases, with 12 bases left in between. Germline V gene data show CDR1 as SGHTA and CDR2 as FQGNSA. The CDR3 length is 15 residues. The CDR3 loop reads CASSLVSGRPDTQYF. The CDR3 DNA is TGTGCCAGCAGCTTAGTATCGGGGCGCCCAGATACGCAGTATTTT.

The V gene is TRBV29-1, the J gene TRBJ1-1, with TRBD1 matching 8 bases. The V and J ends lost 5 bases and 0 bases, in that order; junction bases with no gene match: 8. Germline V gene lookup returns CDR1 SQVTM and CDR2 ANQGSEA. The CDR3 is made up of 15 amino acids. The CDR3 DNA follows: TGCAGCGTTTTTATCAGGGGGCATCTGAACACTGAAGCTTTCTTT. This encodes CSVFIRGHLNTEAFF. The full variable domain, completed using reference TRBV29-1 and TRBJ1-1, is SAVISQKPSRDICQRGTSLTIQCQVDSQVTMMFWYRQQPGQSLTLIATANQGSEATYESGFVIDKFPISRPNLTFSTLTVSNMSPEDSSIYLCSVFIRGHLNTEAFFGQGTRLTVV.

The chain links TRBV5-8 to TRBJ2-7; no clear D gene. Trimming pared 5 bases from V and 2 bases from J, leaving 8 bases between. CDR3 length: 12 residues. From germline, CDR1 is SGHTS and CDR2 YDEGEE. Written as DNA, the CDR3 is TGTGCCAGCAGTTACCTCGCCTACGAGCAGTACGTC. Translated, it gives CASSYLAYEQYV.

This chain connects TRBV6-2 or TRBV6-3 to TRBJ2-1; 9 bases match TRBD1. V lost 0 bases and J lost 7; bases outside the gene matches: 13. The length of the CDR3 is 18 residues. CDR1 MNHEY and CDR2 SVGEGT come from the germline V gene. The CDR3 loop reads CASSYSVPGQGVGNEQFF. DNA of the CDR3: TGTGCCAGCAGTTACTCCGTCCCGGGACAGGGTGTGGGTAATGAGCAGTTCTTC.

This chain joins TRBV7-6 and TRBJ2-5; D may match TRBD1 or TRBD2 (5 bases each). Germline V gene lookup returns CDR1 SGHVS and CDR2 FNYEAQ. The CDR3 sequence is 14 residues long. V gave up 1 base and J gave up 5 bases, with 11 bases separating them. CDR3 sequence reads: CASSLVSGAETQYF. CDR3 coding DNA: TGTGCCAGCAGCTTAGTATCCGGGGCCGAGACCCAGTACTTC.

The chain employs TRBV4-2 and TRBJ2-3; D uncertain. This CDR3 is 12 amino acids long. V shed 5 bases and J shed 5 bases, with 8 bases lying between them. Germline CDR1 reads LGHNA; CDR2 reads YNFKEQ. CDR3 sequence: CASSSMVDTQYF. The CDR3, as DNA: TGTGCCAGCAGCTCGATGGTAGATACGCAGTATTTT.